Shown below are 18 T cell receptor beta chains from a single sample sequenced in a study of cytomegalovirus exposure and HLA in healthy donors. 60 Vbeta and 13 Jbeta primers were used in PCR. The protocol was immunoSEQ multiplex PCR, while the TCRdb copy is restricted to in-frame clones and leaves out a portion. Of roughly 55,000 clones detected, about 76% appear once; the ten largest clones hold approximately 2.3%. The sample consisted of PBMCs. Every receptor here comes from a female donor in good health and CMV-seronegative.

The chain recombines TRBV6-5 with TRBJ2-3, with 11 bases aligning to TRBD2. This CDR3 contains 15 residues. Germline V CDR1 and CDR2: MNHEY, SVGAGI. V lost 6 bases to trimming and J lost 3 bases; unmatched junction nucleotides: 5. CDR3 nucleotides: TGTGCCAGCAGCTCCAGACTAGCGGGGACAGATACGCAGTATTTT. Translated: CASSSRLAGTDTQYF.

The rearrangement uses TRBV21-1 and TRBJ2-7; TRBD2, as called in the table, went unchecked against the DNA. TRBV21-1 is classified as a pseudogene. The CDR3 covers 19 residues. In DNA form, the CDR3 reads TGTGCCAGCAGCAAATCCGGGACTAGCGGGATTCGGGGAACCTACGAGCAGTACTTC. It translates to CASSKSGTSGIRGTYEQYF.

The gene calls are TRBV27 and TRBJ1-3; 8 positions agree with TRBD1. The CDR3 is made up of 15 amino acids. J was trimmed by 0 bases and V by 5 bases; bases with no gene match: 3. Germline loops: CDR1 MNHEY, CDR2 SMNVEV (reference sequence). Written as DNA, the CDR3 is TGTGCCAGCAGTGCCCAGGGGGCCTCTGGAAACACCATATATTTT. Protein product: CASSAQGASGNTIYF.

The rearrangement joins TRBV5-1 to TRBJ2-1; 12 bases align to TRBD2. The J segment lost 7 bases and the V segment lost 4 bases, leaving 6 bases of the junction unmatched. Germline CDR1 is SGHRS and CDR2 is YFSETQ. CDR3 length: 15 residues. The DNA for the CDR3 is TGCGCCAGCAGCCTAGCGGGAGGGCCGATGAATGAGCAGTTCTTC. It specifies CASSLAGGPMNEQFF.

V gene TRBV30 combines with J gene TRBJ2-7, with 8 bases matching TRBD2. Germline-derived CDR1 and CDR2 are GTSNPN and SVGIG (reference sequence). CDR3 length equals 13 residues. With 4 bases clipped from V and 5 bases from J, the junction kept 7 bases outside the gene matches. CDR3 residues: CAWKKSGRDEQYF. The CDR3 coding sequence is TGTGCCTGGAAGAAGAGCGGGAGAGACGAGCAGTACTTC.

The chain links TRBV7-9 to TRBJ2-5; no reliable D call. The J call could be wrong; TRBJ2-7 is a better fit for the DNA end. There are 12 residues in the CDR3. CDR1 and CDR2 (germline): SEHNR, FQNEAQ (reference sequence). This CDR3 is CASSSRSYEQYF. The CDR3 DNA is TGTGCCAGCAGCTCCCGATCCTACGAGCAGTACTTC.

This clone was seen a single time. The chain couples TRBV19 to TRBJ2-4; D is unresolved. The ends were cut back, 1 base at V and 0 bases at J, with 16 bases in the middle. Germline V gene data show CDR1 as LNHDA and CDR2 as SQIVND (reference sequence). This CDR3 is built from 18 residues. CDR3 nucleotide sequence: TGTGCCAGTAGTATAGGAAAAGTGCAGTCATTAGCCAAAAACATTCAGTACTTC. This encodes CASSIGKVQSLAKNIQYF.

The chain carries TRBV4-2 and TRBJ2-5, with TRBD2 matching over 12 bases. The J call may be in error: the DNA end matches TRBJ2-7 better. From germline, CDR1 is LGHNA and CDR2 YNFKEQ. CDR3 length: 16 amino acids. The CDR3 DNA reads TGTGCCAGCAGCCAATTCCGACTAGCGGGAGACTACGAGCAGTACTTC. The encoded protein is CASSQFRLAGDYEQYF.

Written as DNA, the CDR3 is TGTGCCAGCAGTTTCTCTACTGGGACTAGCGACTCCTACGAGCAGTACTTC. Protein sequence: CASSFSTGTSDSYEQYF. The chain joins TRBV7-8 to TRBJ2-7, with 10 bases that match TRBD2. The CDR3 sequence is 17 residues long. V was clipped by 6 bases and J by 0 bases; unmatched bases: 11. The germline CDR1 and CDR2 sequences are SGHVS and FQNEAQ.

V gene TRBV7-2 combines with J gene TRBJ2-7; the D gene is possibly TRBD2 (6 bases). CDR3 length: 14 residues. Trimming stripped 5 bases from V and 7 bases from J, with 18 bases between. Germline CDR1 SGHTA, CDR2 FQGNSA. The CDR3 bases are TGTGCCAGCAGCCGGGGGAGCTTGTCGCAAGAGCAGTACTTC. It is translated as CASSRGSLSQEQYF.

This clone was seen just once. The sample holds other DNA sequences that translate to the same CDR3. CDR3 bases: TGTGCCAGCAGTTTCAGCGAGAGTAATTCACCCCTCCACTTT. Amino acids: CASSFSESNSPLHF. This chain links TRBV27 with TRBJ1-6; D is undetermined. The CDR3 runs to 14 residues. The germline V gene has CDR1 MNHEY and CDR2 SMNVEV (reference sequence). V lost 3 bases and J lost 6, with 9 bases in between.

Only a few counts were recorded for this clone. J is TRBJ2-7 and V is TRBV5-1, with 7 bases aligning to TRBD2. The germline V gene has CDR1 SGHRS and CDR2 YFSETQ. The CDR3 has 18 residues. V lost 4 bases to trimming and J lost 2 bases; unmatched junction nucleotides: 18. CDR3 sequence (DNA): TGCGCCAGCAGCCGCCGCGGGGAGGGAAGTGTAAGCACCTACGAGCAGTACTTC. It codes for CASSRRGEGSVSTYEQYF. Together with reference TRBV5-1 and TRBJ2-7, the CDR3 gives the full variable domain: KAGVTQTPRYLIKTRGQQVTLSCSPISGHRSVSWYQQTPGQGLQFLFEYFSETQRNKGNFPGRFSGRQFSNSRSEMNVSTLELGDSALYLCASSRRGEGSVSTYEQYFGPGTRLTVT.

The chain is built from TRBV20-1 and TRBJ2-2; 7 bases line up with TRBD1. Per germline, CDR1 DFQATT and CDR2 SNEGSKA (reference sequence). V shed 3 bases, J shed 14 bases, and the junction held 6 bases outside the gene matches. CDR3 length: 11 amino acids. The CDR3 region has the DNA TGCAGTGCTAGCGAGGGGGCTGGACTGTTTTTT. Protein: CSASEGAGLFF.

J is TRBJ2-1 and V is TRBV5-3, with D maybe TRBD2 (6 bases). Being an ORF, TRBV5-3 has a function that is uncertain. The germline V and J ends were trimmed by 10 bases and 8 bases, with 19 bases remaining between them. This CDR3 is built from 13 residues. The CDR3 DNA reads TGTGCCCGCCCCACGGGAGCTCGGGATGAGCAGTTCTTC. Protein sequence: CARPTGARDEQFF.

The chain links TRBV9 to TRBJ2-3; 7 bases align to TRBD2. Trimming cost V 0 bases and J 2 bases; bases outside gene matches: 9. The CDR3 is made up of 17 amino acids. The V gene's germline CDR1 is SGDLS and CDR2 YYNGEE. DNA of the CDR3: TGTGCCAGCAGCGTAGCCCAAATAGCGGGCCTCACAGATACGCAGTATTTT. As protein: CASSVAQIAGLTDTQYF. Drawing the rest from reference TRBV9 and TRBJ2-3, the complete variable domain is DSGVTQTPKHLITATGQRVTLRCSPRSGDLSVYWYQQSLDQGLQFLIQYYNGEERAKGNILERFSAQQFPDLHSELNLSSLELGDSALYFCASSVAQIAGLTDTQYFGPGTRLTVL.

V and J are TRBV6-5 and TRBJ2-2, with 9 bases matching TRBD2. Germline values: CDR1 MNHEY, CDR2 SVGAGI. The CDR3 length is 15 residues. J was trimmed by 8 bases and V by 7 bases; bases with no gene match: 11. The CDR3 is CASIRASGAAGELFF. Here the CDR3 DNA reads TGTGCCAGCATAAGGGCTAGCGGGGCGGCGGGGGAGCTGTTTTTT.

The count of this clone is one. The chain combines TRBV5-4 with TRBJ2-7, with 8 bases that match TRBD2. CDR1 and CDR2 (germline): SGHNT, YYREEE (reference sequence). There are 13 residues in the CDR3. V shed 1 base and J 4 bases; nucleotides not matched to a gene: 1. CDR3 loop: CASSLSGGYEQYF. The CDR3 DNA is TGTGCCAGCAGCTTGAGCGGGGGTTACGAGCAGTACTTC.

The gene calls are TRBV27 and TRBJ1-5; no definite D call. The CDR3 sequence is 14 residues long. V dropped 2 bases and J dropped 6 bases, with 11 bases sitting between them. Germline-derived CDR1 and CDR2 are MNHEY and SMNVEV (reference sequence). CDR3 amino acids: CASSLGSGLQPQHF. Here the CDR3 DNA reads TGTGCCAGCAGTTTAGGTTCAGGACTTCAGCCCCAGCATTTT.